The 13 T cell receptor beta chains below were found in one sample sequenced in a study of T-cell memory formation after mild COVID-19. Using its own MiXCR run on the 5' RACE reads, TCRdb lists one record per CDR3 protein. The repertoire includes some 300,000 distinct CDR3 sequences, 20% to 25% of them detected once, and 20% to 25% sits in the top ten. The sequenced material came from PBMCs or a T cell subset sorted from them (not recorded which). The receptors here all came from a man aged 18 to 30 who had mild COVID-19 (a few samples of this study predate the infection). Cell type and time point are not known.

The chain links TRBV7-2 to TRBJ2-7; 8 bases are shared with TRBD2. V lost 4 bases and J lost 7; bases outside the gene matches: 9. This CDR3 has 14 amino acids. Germline CDR1 SGHTA, CDR2 FQGNSA. The CDR3 loop reads CASSSSGGVGEQYV. The CDR3 region has the DNA TGTGCCAGCAGCTCCAGCGGGGGTGTGGGGGAGCAGTACGTC.

This chain links TRBV21-1 with TRBJ2-7. TRBV21-1 is described as a pseudogene. This CDR3 has 14 residues. DNA for the CDR3: TGTGCCAGCAGCAATTCGGGGAGCTCCTACGAGCAGTACGTC. Translation gives CASSNSGSSYEQYV.

In this sample, this clonotype turned up many times. The V gene is TRBV5-8, the J gene TRBJ1-1, with unresolved D. Germline V lookup: CDR1 SGHTS, CDR2 YDEGEE. V was shortened by 1 base and J by 4 bases, with 2 bases between the two germline ends. This CDR3 region has 11 residues. The CDR3 reads CASSLSTEAFF. In DNA form, the CDR3 reads TGTGCCAGCAGCTTGAGCACTGAAGCTTTCTTT.

This clonotype appeared many times. The CDR3 protein is CASSFPSTDTQYF. DNA for the CDR3: TGTGCCAGCAGCTTCCCTAGCACAGATACGCAGTATTTT. The chain recombines TRBV7-2 with TRBJ2-3; unclear D gene. CDR1 is SGHTA, CDR2 FQGNSA, per germline. Deletions cut 3 bases from V and 0 bases from J, with 4 bases between. There are 13 residues in the CDR3.

This clonotype turned up a few times. The CDR3 loop reads CASSQDPGAVYGYTF. The DNA of the CDR3 is TGCGCCAGCAGCCAAGACCCGGGGGCGGTCTATGGCTACACCTTC. The V gene is TRBV4-3, the J gene TRBJ1-2; D might be TRBD1 (6 bases). Looked up from germline, CDR1 is LGHNA and CDR2 is YSLEER. This CDR3 region has 15 residues. V lost 0 bases to trimming and J lost 4 bases, with 12 bases between them.

This clonotype was counted between two and nine times. The CDR3 sequence: CASTLGEGAEAFF. CDR3 nucleotides: TGTGCCAGCACCCTCGGGGAGGGGGCTGAAGCTTTCTTT. The rearrangement uses TRBV2 and TRBJ1-1; TRBD1 is a possible D gene (6 bases). V shed 7 bases and J shed 6 bases, with 15 bases lying between them. The CDR3 loop spans 13 amino acids. Looked up from germline, CDR1 is SNHLY and CDR2 is FYNNEI.

This clonotype was counted a few times. The V and J genes are TRBV29-1 and TRBJ2-1; perhaps TRBD2 as D (6 bases). In germline, CDR1 is SQVTM, CDR2 ANQGSEA. This CDR3 is built from 14 residues. V lost 1 base and J 9 bases, leaving 16 bases between the germline ends. This chain's CDR3 is CSVEVGSRRGEQFF. The CDR3 DNA reads as TGCAGCGTTGAAGTCGGTAGTAGGAGGGGTGAGCAGTTCTTC.

At least ten counts were recorded for this clonotype. The gene calls are TRBV6-5 and TRBJ1-1; weak D call: TRBD1 (5 bases). V was shortened by 2 bases and J by 4 bases, with 5 bases between the two germline ends. This CDR3 spans 12 amino acids. The V gene's germline CDR1 is MNHEY and CDR2 SVGAGI. CDR3 sequence: CASSYGGTEAFF. The CDR3 DNA sequence: TGTGCCAGCAGTTACGGGGGCACTGAAGCTTTCTTT.

This clonotype showed up just a few times. V usage is TRBV28 and J usage is TRBJ1-6, with TRBD1 matching 7 bases. Per germline, CDR1 MDHEN and CDR2 SYDVKM. The CDR3 is made up of 15 amino acids. The ends lost 6 bases at V and 5 bases at J; junction bases unmatched: 7. The CDR3 DNA reads TGTGCCAGCAGCCGCCTGACAGGGAATAATTCACCCCTCCACTTT. This sequence encodes CASSRLTGNNSPLHF. Filled out from reference TRBV28 and TRBJ1-6, the complete variable domain reads DVKVTQSSRYLVKRTGEKVFLECVQDMDHENMFWYRQDPGLGLRLIYFSYDVKMKEKGDIPEGYSVSREKKERFSLILESASTNQTSMYLCASSRLTGNNSPLHFGNGTRLTVT.

This chain connects TRBV7-2 to TRBJ1-2; weak D call: TRBD1 (5 bases). V gave up 2 bases and J gave up 6 bases, with 16 bases separating them. The germline gives CDR1 SGHTA, CDR2 FQGNSA. The CDR3 loop spans 15 amino acids. This CDR3 is CASSLSAGPRDGYTF. CDR3 DNA: TGTGCCAGCAGCTTATCGGCAGGCCCCAGGGATGGCTACACCTTC.

V gene TRBV29-1 combines with J gene TRBJ2-7; 8 positions match TRBD2. CDR3 size: 15 residues. Germline V gene data show CDR1 as SQVTM and CDR2 as ANQGSEA. Trimming cost V 6 bases and J 6 bases; bases outside gene matches: 16. The DNA of the CDR3 is TGCAGCGTAGGAAGCGGGGGAATGAGGTCTGGCGAGCAGTACTTC. The encoded protein is CSVGSGGMRSGEQYF.

This clonotype was detected only a few times. The rearrangement uses TRBV5-6 and TRBJ2-7, with TRBD2 as a possible D gene (6 bases). CDR1 and CDR2 (germline): SGHDT, YYEEEE. The V gene lost 1 base and the J gene lost 5 bases, with 10 bases spanning the gap. The CDR3 contains 13 residues. CDR3 coding DNA: TGTGCCAGCAGCTTGAGGAGGGATGACGAGCAGTACTTC. Translation: CASSLRRDDEQYF.

V gene TRBV5-6 combines with J gene TRBJ2-7, with D tentatively TRBD1 (6 bases). The CDR3 length is 14 residues. Trimming pared 3 bases from V and 4 bases from J, leaving 14 bases between. The germline CDR1 and CDR2 sequences are SGHDT and YYEEEE. The DNA of the CDR3 is TGTGCCAGCAGCTGGGGCACAGGGATTTACGAGCAGTACGTC. Residues: CASSWGTGIYEQYV.